This is a list of T cell receptor beta chains from one sample in a study of CXCR3-negative and CXCR3-positive naive CD8 T cells. TCRdb processed the 5' RACE reads again and assigns one entry to each CDR3 protein, with no DNA. This listing includes tens of thousands of distinct CDR3 sequences. What was sequenced was memory CD8+ T cells from blood. These receptors originate from a human donor in good health. Some clones in this sample may be carry-over from other donors' samples. CDR3s include the opening cysteine and the closing phenylalanine or tryptophan. The order of the fields is J gene, V gene, clone size, CDR3 protein. For some rows the clone size is stated as once, few or many, or as a class when expanded; others skip it.

j_gene: TRBJ2-7
v_gene: TRBV29-1
abundance: -
CDR3aa: CSVVEPSTVSYEQYF

j_gene: TRBJ2-1
v_gene: TRBV7-2
abundance: -
CDR3aa: CASSFGGGGYEQFF

j_gene: TRBJ2-7
v_gene: TRBV29-1
abundance: -
CDR3aa: CSVVHGGYSYEQYF

j_gene: TRBJ1-2
v_gene: TRBV5-1
abundance: -
CDR3aa: CASSHSLTGAGYTF

j_gene: TRBJ2-7
v_gene: TRBV6-2/TRBV6-3
abundance: -
CDR3aa: CASSYSTLGPDEQYF

j_gene: TRBJ2-2
v_gene: TRBV7-6
abundance: -
CDR3aa: CASSPRLAVAGELFF

j_gene: TRBJ2-2
v_gene: TRBV7-2
abundance: medium-sized
CDR3aa: CASSLVVRSTGELFF

j_gene: TRBJ2-1
v_gene: TRBV11-1
abundance: -
CDR3aa: CASSLRSTYNEQFF

j_gene: TRBJ2-1
v_gene: TRBV20-1
abundance: -
CDR3aa: CSGKKGGGSSYNEQFF

j_gene: TRBJ2-2
v_gene: TRBV29-1
abundance: large
CDR3aa: CSVVADTGELFF

j_gene: TRBJ2-1
v_gene: TRBV29-1
abundance: -
CDR3aa: CSVHLAGGAGSSYNEQFF

j_gene: TRBJ2-2
v_gene: TRBV11-1
abundance: -
CDR3aa: CASSFLIGTDANTGELFF

j_gene: TRBJ2-1
v_gene: TRBV12-3/TRBV12-4
abundance: -
CDR3aa: CASSFGGIHSYNEQFF

j_gene: TRBJ2-7
v_gene: TRBV4-3
abundance: -
CDR3aa: CASSQSPGTGGYEQYF